The next 7 T cell receptor beta chains were all read from a single sample in a study of blood T cells in healthy people across ages. A J-beta primer mix and a sample-barcoded 5' primer were used in a second PCR of roughly 6 to 12 cycles. One entry per CDR3 protein results from TCRdb running MiXCR on the 5' RACE reads. The sample lists approximately 800,000 distinct CDR3 sequences, 60% to 80% occurring once. Source material: blood. The receptors come from a man aged 30 to 45 in good health.

This clonotype was seen many times. The chain links TRBV4-3 to TRBJ2-7; TRBD2 aligns across 9 bases. The CDR3 is 16 residues long. The germline gives CDR1 LGHNA, CDR2 YSLEER. The V gene end was trimmed by 1 base and the J gene end by 2 bases; junction bases not matched to a gene: 6. CDR3 protein: CASSQGLAGATYEQYF. The DNA of the CDR3 is TGCGCCAGCAGCCAAGGTTTAGCGGGGGCCACCTACGAGCAGTACTTC.

This clonotype appeared once. The chain recombines TRBV29-1 with TRBJ1-2; TRBD1 might be the D (5 bases). Germline CDR1 SQVTM, CDR2 ANQGSEA. The V gene lost 5 bases and the J gene lost 0 bases, with 10 bases spanning the gap. The CDR3 sequence is 13 residues long. The CDR3 reads CSVTGGANYGYTF. Written as DNA, the CDR3 is TGCAGCGTTACGGGGGGGGCTAACTATGGCTACACCTTC.

The chain links TRBV25-1 to TRBJ2-6; no reliable D call. CDR3 size: 13 residues. The germline V and J ends were trimmed by 6 bases and 6 bases, with 9 bases remaining between them. Germline CDR1 reads MGHDK; CDR2 reads SYGVNS. The CDR3 sequence is CASRTTEANVLTF. CDR3 nucleotide sequence: TGTGCCAGCAGAACGACTGAGGCCAACGTCCTGACTTTC.

J is TRBJ1-2 and V is TRBV29-1, with D perhaps matching TRBD1 (5 bases). The V gene lost 8 bases and the J gene lost 5 bases, with 15 bases spanning the gap. The CDR3 length is 12 residues. From germline, CDR1 is SQVTM and CDR2 ANQGSEA. The CDR3 nucleotides are TGCAGCCTAGACAGTCCAACGTATGGCTACACCTTC. Protein sequence: CSLDSPTYGYTF.

The V call is TRBV20-1, the J call TRBJ2-2; TRBD2 agrees at 7 bases. In germline, CDR1 is DFQATT, CDR2 SNEGSKA (reference sequence). This CDR3 is built from 14 residues. The V and J ends lost 0 bases and 5 bases, in that order; junction bases with no gene match: 3. The CDR3 nucleotides read TGCAGTGCTAGAGAGGGGGGGGGGACCGGGGAGCTGTTTTTT. This gives the protein CSAREGGGTGELFF.

This clonotype was counted once. V and J are TRBV28 and TRBJ2-3; the D gene is possibly TRBD2 (6 bases). CDR3 length equals 15 residues. The V gene lost 4 bases and the J gene lost 5 bases, with 16 bases spanning the gap. CDR1 is MDHEN, CDR2 SYDVKM, per germline. CDR3: CASSYAAGTGDTQYF. CDR3 nucleotide sequence: TGTGCCAGCAGTTATGCGGCGGGGACGGGAGATACGCAGTATTTT.

J is TRBJ1-5 and V is TRBV28, with a tentative D call TRBD1 (5 bases). This CDR3 spans 13 amino acids. Germline values: CDR1 MDHEN, CDR2 SYDVKM. Trimming took 6 bases from V and 5 from J, leaving 11 bases between them. Here the CDR3 DNA reads TGTGCCAGCAGGCGGGGGGGGGATCAGCCCCAGCATTTT. Its translation: CASRRGGDQPQHF.